Below, one T cell receptor beta chain is given with its context. Its antigen is unidentified. Germline V gives CDR1 GTSNPN, CDR2 SVGIG (reference sequence). This CDR3 comprises 13 residues. The junction had 4 bases not matched to a gene; V was cut back by 2 bases and J by 3 bases. This specimen belongs to a study of graft-versus-host responses after intestinal transplantation. Study summary: Recipients across the board were started on anti-thymocyte globulin induction, then kept on tacrolimus and steroids for around three years. Findings and caveats of the study: Allograft clonal ratios (graft-versus-host to host-versus-graft) were high in patients who had graft-donor T cell macrochimerism. GvH clones were found in recipient marrow; some appeared first in ileum or blood. Association was observed between peak circulating GvH clone levels and early post-transplant HvG declines.

Libraries were prepared by immunoSEQ multiplex PCR; TCRdb keeps only in-frame clonotypes and omits some of them. The sample contains over 90,000 clones, around 90% of which appear only once. This TCR was sampled from a human donor who received an intestinal transplant. This specimen was unstimulated CD8+ T cells sorted from spleen or lymph node cells, taken before intestinal transplant. The rearrangement links TRBV30 to TRBJ2-7, with TRBD1 matching over 7 bases. CDR3 protein: CAWSTGVHYEQYF. CDR3 nucleotide sequence: TGTGCCTGGAGTACAGGGGTGCACTACGAGCAGTACTTC.